The TCR beta chain under discussion was sequenced for a study of technical replicates of blood from four donors. TCRdb's copy holds only in-frame clones and misses some; the assay was immunoSEQ multiplex PCR. This table holds about 74,000 clones, around 93% found once. This CDR3 spans 16 amino acids. The ends were cut back, 2 bases at V and 5 bases at J, with 16 bases in the middle. The germline CDR1 and CDR2 sequences are KGHSH and LQKENI. The rearrangement links TRBV18 to TRBJ2-1, with D possibly matching TRBD1 (6 bases). Sequencing was done on a sample of T cells isolated from PBMCs. The clonotype originates from a human donor in good health. The CDR3 spells CASSPVVGGANNEQFF. The CDR3 DNA is TGTGCCAGCTCACCAGTCGTAGGGGGAGCCAACAATGAGCAGTTCTTC.